This T cell receptor beta chain was obtained from a study of a mutant IDH1 vaccine in newly diagnosed glioma. Turning to the study itself: Patients had received radiotherapy, temozolomide, or both previously, most receiving both.

A remark on this clone: Antigen unknown.

This sample's time point: week 5, during vaccination. In every dose of vaccine, 300 ug of mutant IDH1 20-mer peptide was given alongside topical imiquimod. V trimming: 3 bases; J trimming: 4 bases; junction bases outside the gene matches: 5. Per the germline V gene, CDR1 is SGHAT and CDR2 is FQNNGV. CDR3 length: 14 amino acids. The method was immunoSEQ multiplex PCR; TCRdb's version includes in-frame clones alone and lacks a portion of them. This sample has 27,000 or so clones, with approximately 79% found just once. This clonotype originated in a man aged 40-49 years with glioma. Some clones in this sample may be carry-over from other donors' samples. The J gene is TRBJ2-5, the V gene TRBV11-2, with 7 bases lining up with TRBD2. This specimen consisted of PBMCs, obtained from a glioma patient whose treatment included an IDH1 peptide vaccine. Here the CDR3 reads CASSFWREGETQYF. As DNA, the CDR3 is TGTGCCAGCAGCTTTTGGAGGGAGGGAGAGACCCAGTACTTC.